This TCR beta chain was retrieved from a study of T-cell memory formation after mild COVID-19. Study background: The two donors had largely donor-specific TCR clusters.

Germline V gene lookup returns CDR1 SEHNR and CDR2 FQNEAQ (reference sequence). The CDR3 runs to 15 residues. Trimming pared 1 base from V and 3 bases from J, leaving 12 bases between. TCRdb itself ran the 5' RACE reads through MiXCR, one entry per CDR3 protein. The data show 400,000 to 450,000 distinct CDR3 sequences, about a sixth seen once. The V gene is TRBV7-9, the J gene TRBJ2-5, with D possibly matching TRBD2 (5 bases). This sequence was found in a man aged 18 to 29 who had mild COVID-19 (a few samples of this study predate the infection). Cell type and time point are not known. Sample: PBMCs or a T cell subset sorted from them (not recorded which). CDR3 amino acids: CASSLVGGIEETQYF. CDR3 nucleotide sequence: TGTGCCAGCAGCTTAGTTGGAGGAATTGAAGAGACCCAGTACTTC.